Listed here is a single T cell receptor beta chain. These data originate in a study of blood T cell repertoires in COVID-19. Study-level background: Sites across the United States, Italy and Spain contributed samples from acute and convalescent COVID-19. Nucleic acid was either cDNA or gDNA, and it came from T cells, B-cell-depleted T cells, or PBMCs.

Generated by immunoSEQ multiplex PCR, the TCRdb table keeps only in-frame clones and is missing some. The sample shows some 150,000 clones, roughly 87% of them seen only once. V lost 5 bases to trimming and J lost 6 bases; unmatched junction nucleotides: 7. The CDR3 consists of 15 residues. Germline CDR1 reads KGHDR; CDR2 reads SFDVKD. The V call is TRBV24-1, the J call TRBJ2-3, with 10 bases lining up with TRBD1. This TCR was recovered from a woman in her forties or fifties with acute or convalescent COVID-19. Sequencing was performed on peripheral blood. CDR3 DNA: TGTGCCACCAGTGTAGACAGGGGGCGCGAGGATACGCAGTATTTT. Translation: CATSVDRGREDTQYF.